The clone carrying this TCR beta chain has a handful of counts. The sample belongs to a study of beta chain features in type 1 diabetes. The V gene's germline CDR1 is SGDLS and CDR2 YYNGEE. The CDR3 runs to 14 residues. J gave up 2 bases and V 4 bases, and 2 bases lay outside the gene matches. Every bit of the isolated RNA underwent reverse transcription, so sequencing read expressed TCRB transcripts. This table comes from immunoSEQ multiplex PCR, and its TCRdb copy is limited to in-frame clones, with some not included. The sample includes about 360,000 clones, 10% to 15% seen only once; the top ten take around 0.015%.

This chain uses TRBV9 with TRBJ2-3; the match to TRBD2 covers 9 bases. The receptor's source is a man younger than 35 in good health. Sample: naive CD4+ T cells from blood. CDR3: CASSLGLATDTQYF. In nucleotides, the CDR3 is TGTGCCAGCAGCCTGGGACTAGCCACAGATACGCAGTATTTT.